This TCR beta chain was recorded in a study of blood T cell repertoires in COVID-19. Sequenced by immunoSEQ multiplex PCR; TCRdb stores in-frame clones only, minus some. The data contain about 320,000 clones, around four fifths of them singletons. The source is a woman between 45 and 65 years old with acute or convalescent COVID-19. The specimen was peripheral blood.

CDR3: CASSHPDRAYEQYF. CDR3 bases: TGTGCCAGCAGCCATCCGGACAGGGCCTACGAGCAGTACTTC. V gene TRBV11-2 combines with J gene TRBJ2-7; the match to TRBD1 covers 8 bases. V shed 5 bases and J 2 bases; nucleotides not matched to a gene: 5. The germline V gene has CDR1 SGHAT and CDR2 FQNNGV. This CDR3 contains 14 residues. The variable domain in full, completed from reference TRBV11-2 and TRBJ2-7, reads EAGVAQSPRYKIIEKRQSVAFWCNPISGHATLYWYQQILGQGPKLLIQFQNNGVVDDSQLPKDRFSAERLKGVDSTLKIQPAKLEDSAVYLCASSHPDRAYEQYFGPGTRLTVT.